The 9 T cell receptor beta chains reported below all come from one sample, sequenced in a study of cytotoxic CD8 clonotypes in ibrutinib-treated CLL. Sequencing used immunoSEQ multiplex PCR; TCRdb keeps in-frame clones, though not all of them. The sample records 110,000 to 150,000 clones, 60% to 85% being singletons. Sequences were derived from PBMCs, sampled after 24 months of ibrutinib treatment. Receptors originate from a human donor with chronic lymphocytic leukemia.

The V and J genes are TRBV7-6 and TRBJ2-2; 11 bases map to TRBD1. Germline loops: CDR1 SGHVS, CDR2 FNYEAQ. The J segment lost 4 bases and the V segment lost 5 bases, leaving 12 bases of the junction unmatched. This CDR3 comprises 18 residues. This CDR3 reads CASSPGTGGIGGTGELFF. CDR3 sequence (DNA): TGTGCCAGCAGCCCAGGGACAGGGGGGATTGGTGGCACCGGGGAGCTGTTTTTT.

This clone has more than one count but fewer than ten. The chain has TRBV11-2 and TRBJ2-7, with no clear D. There are 11 residues in the CDR3. With 3 bases removed from V and 2 bases from J, the gap between germline ends came to 2 bases. Per the germline V gene, CDR1 is SGHAT and CDR2 is FQNNGV. The CDR3 loop is CASSLAYEQYF. The CDR3 coding sequence is TGTGCCAGCAGCTTGGCCTACGAGCAGTACTTC.

This clone was detected only a few times. J is TRBJ1-5 and V is TRBV28; D is possibly TRBD1 (5 bases). The CDR3 has 15 amino acids. Germline V gene sequence: CDR1 MDHEN, CDR2 SYDVKM. Trimming took off 5 bases at V and 5 bases at J, with 16 bases between the two ends. The CDR3 sequence is CASSPGGRGDQPQHF. In DNA, the CDR3 is TGTGCCAGCAGTCCCGGGGGACGGGGCGATCAGCCCCAGCATTTT.

The chain couples TRBV6-5 to TRBJ2-7; 8 bases are shared with TRBD1. Germline V gene data show CDR1 as MNHEY and CDR2 as SVGAGI. The CDR3 covers 12 residues. V lost 6 bases to trimming and J lost 6 bases; unmatched junction nucleotides: 4. The CDR3 DNA follows: TGTGCCAGCAGGAAAACAGGGGGCGAGCAGTACTTC. Its protein product is CASRKTGGEQYF.

This clone has more than one count but fewer than ten. The genes are TRBV4-3 and TRBJ2-4; 7 bases are shared with TRBD1. Germline V gives CDR1 LGHNA, CDR2 YSLEER. The V and J ends lost 0 bases and 0 bases, in that order; junction bases with no gene match: 17. This CDR3 is built from 21 residues. CDR3 in amino acids: CASSQDAPFLGQSLAKNIQYF. The CDR3 DNA follows: TGCGCCAGCAGCCAAGATGCCCCCTTTTTGGGACAGTCCCTAGCCAAAAACATTCAGTACTTC.

The chain couples TRBV9 to TRBJ1-1; D ambiguous. From germline, CDR1 is SGDLS and CDR2 YYNGEE. Trimming took 0 bases from V and 3 from J, leaving 15 bases between them. CDR3 length: 16 residues. CDR3 nucleotide sequence: TGTGCCAGCAGCGTAGGGTCCTGGGGAGTTGACACTGAAGCTTTCTTT. Its protein is CASSVGSWGVDTEAFF. Complete variable domain (other parts from reference TRBV9 and TRBJ1-1): DSGVTQTPKHLITATGQRVTLRCSPRSGDLSVYWYQQSLDQGLQFLIQYYNGEERAKGNILERFSAQQFPDLHSELNLSSLELGDSALYFCASSVGSWGVDTEAFFGQGTRLTVV.

This clone was detected only a few times. The chain is built from TRBV5-1 and TRBJ2-2, with D unresolved. The CDR3 covers 11 residues. The germline CDR1 and CDR2 sequences are SGHRS and YFSETQ. V was shortened by 4 bases and J by 5 bases, with 3 bases between the two germline ends. This CDR3 is CASSKTGELFF. CDR3 DNA sequence: TGCGCCAGCAGCAAAACCGGGGAGCTGTTTTTT.

The genes are TRBV28 and TRBJ1-4; a possible D gene is TRBD1 (6 bases). Germline V gives CDR1 MDHEN, CDR2 SYDVKM. The CDR3 sequence is 15 residues long. The V gene lost 5 bases and the J gene lost 7 bases, with 17 bases spanning the gap. For the CDR3, the DNA is TGTGCCAGCAGTCCAATCATCATGGGGGCTGAAAAACTGTTTTTT. Translation gives CASSPIIMGAEKLFF.

The chain employs TRBV10-3 and TRBJ2-3; D remains ambiguous. Germline lookup yields CDR1 ENHRY and CDR2 SYGVKD. Trimming removed 6 bases from V and 6 bases from J, with 7 bases in between. The CDR3 is 11 residues long. In nucleotides, the CDR3 is TGTGCCATCAGCCCGGCCGATACGCAGTATTTT. The encoded protein is CAISPADTQYF.